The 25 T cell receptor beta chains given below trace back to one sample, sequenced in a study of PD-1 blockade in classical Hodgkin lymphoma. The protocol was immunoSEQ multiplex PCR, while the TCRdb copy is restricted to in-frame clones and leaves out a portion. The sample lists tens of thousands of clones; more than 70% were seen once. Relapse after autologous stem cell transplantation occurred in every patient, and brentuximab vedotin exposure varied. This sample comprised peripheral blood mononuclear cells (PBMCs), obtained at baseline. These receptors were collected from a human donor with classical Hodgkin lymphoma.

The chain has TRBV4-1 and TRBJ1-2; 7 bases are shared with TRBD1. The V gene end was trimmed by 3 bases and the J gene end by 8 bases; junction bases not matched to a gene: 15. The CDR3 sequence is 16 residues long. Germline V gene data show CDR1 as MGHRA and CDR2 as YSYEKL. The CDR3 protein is CASSQQVIRDSGGYTF. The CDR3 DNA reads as TGCGCCAGCAGCCAGCAAGTGATCCGGGACAGTGGAGGCTACACCTTC.

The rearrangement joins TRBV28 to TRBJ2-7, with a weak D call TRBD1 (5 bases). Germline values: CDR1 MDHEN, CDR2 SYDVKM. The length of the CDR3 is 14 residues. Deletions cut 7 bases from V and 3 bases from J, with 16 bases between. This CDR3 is CASTRLGADYEQYF. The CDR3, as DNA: TGTGCCAGCACCAGATTAGGGGCGGACTACGAGCAGTACTTC.

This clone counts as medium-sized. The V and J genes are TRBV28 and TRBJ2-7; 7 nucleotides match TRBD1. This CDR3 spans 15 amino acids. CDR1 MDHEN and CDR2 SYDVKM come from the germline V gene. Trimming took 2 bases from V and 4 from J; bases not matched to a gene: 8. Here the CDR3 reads CASSLDEQGRYEQYF. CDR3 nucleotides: TGTGCCAGCAGTTTAGACGAACAGGGGCGATACGAGCAGTACTTC.

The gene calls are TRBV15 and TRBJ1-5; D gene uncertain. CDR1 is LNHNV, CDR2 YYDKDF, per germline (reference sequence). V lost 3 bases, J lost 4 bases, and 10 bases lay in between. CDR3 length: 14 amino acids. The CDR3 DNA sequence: TGTGCCACCAGCAGGGGCGATTGGAATCAGCCCCAGCATTTT. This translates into CATSRGDWNQPQHF.

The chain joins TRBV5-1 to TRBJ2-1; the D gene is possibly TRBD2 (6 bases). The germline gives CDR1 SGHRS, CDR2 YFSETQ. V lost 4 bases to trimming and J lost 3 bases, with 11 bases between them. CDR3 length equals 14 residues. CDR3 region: CASSPGLIYNEQFF. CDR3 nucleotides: TGCGCCAGCAGCCCGGGACTCATCTACAATGAGCAGTTCTTC.

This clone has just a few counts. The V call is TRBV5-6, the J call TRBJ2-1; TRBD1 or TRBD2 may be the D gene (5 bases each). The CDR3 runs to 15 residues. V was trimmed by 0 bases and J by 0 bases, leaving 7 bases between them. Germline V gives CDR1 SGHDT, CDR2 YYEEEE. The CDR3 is CASSLGGSSYNEQFF. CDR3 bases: TGTGCCAGCAGCTTGGGGGGGAGCTCCTACAATGAGCAGTTCTTC.

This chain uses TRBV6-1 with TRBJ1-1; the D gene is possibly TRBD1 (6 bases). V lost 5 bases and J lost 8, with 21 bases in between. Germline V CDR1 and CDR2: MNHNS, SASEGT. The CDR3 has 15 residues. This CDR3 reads CASSPTPTGFREAFF. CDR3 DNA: TGTGCCAGCAGTCCCACCCCCACAGGGTTCCGCGAAGCTTTCTTT.

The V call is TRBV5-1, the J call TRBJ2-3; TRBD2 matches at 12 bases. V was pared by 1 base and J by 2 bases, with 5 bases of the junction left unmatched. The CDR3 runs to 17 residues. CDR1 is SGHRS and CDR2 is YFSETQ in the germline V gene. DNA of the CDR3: TGCGCCAGCAGCTTGCGGCCTAGCGGGAGGGACACAGATACGCAGTATTTT. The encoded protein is CASSLRPSGRDTDTQYF.

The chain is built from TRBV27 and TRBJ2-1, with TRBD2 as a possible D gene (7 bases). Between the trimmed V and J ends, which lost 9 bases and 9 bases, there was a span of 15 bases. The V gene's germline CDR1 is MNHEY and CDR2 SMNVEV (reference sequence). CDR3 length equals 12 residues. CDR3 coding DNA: TGTGCCAGTAGTAGGGGGAGGGGTGAGCAGTTCTTC. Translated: CASSRGRGEQFF.

CDR3 amino acids: CASSQQGVIGYTF. The CDR3 bases are TGTGCCAGTTCCCAACAGGGGGTAATTGGCTACACCTTC. The rearrangement joins TRBV6-5 to TRBJ1-2, with 8 bases identical to TRBD1. Unmatched junction bases numbered 10, after V lost 9 bases and J lost 7 bases. The CDR3 is 13 amino acids. Germline assignment: CDR1 MNHEY and CDR2 SVGAGI.

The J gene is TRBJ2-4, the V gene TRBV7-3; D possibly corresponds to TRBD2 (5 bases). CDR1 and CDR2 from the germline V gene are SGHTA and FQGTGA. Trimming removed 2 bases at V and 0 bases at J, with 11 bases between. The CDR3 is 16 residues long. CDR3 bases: TGTGCCAGCAGCTTAGGAGCGGACCTAGCCAAAAACATTCAGTACTTC. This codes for CASSLGADLAKNIQYF. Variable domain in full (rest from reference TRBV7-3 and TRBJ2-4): GAGVSQTPSNKVTEKGKYVELRCDPISGHTALYWYRQSLGQGPEFLIYFQGTGAADDSGLPNDRFFAVRPEGSVSTLKIQRTERGDSAVYLCASSLGADLAKNIQYFGAGTRLSVL.

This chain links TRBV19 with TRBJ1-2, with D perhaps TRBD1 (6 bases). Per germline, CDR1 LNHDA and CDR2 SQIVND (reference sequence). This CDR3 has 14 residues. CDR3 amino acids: CATSGDIGESGYTF. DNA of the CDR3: TGTGCTACTAGCGGGGACATTGGCGAAAGTGGCTACACCTTC. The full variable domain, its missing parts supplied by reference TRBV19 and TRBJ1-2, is DGGITQSPKYLFRKEGQNVTLSCEQNLNHDAMYWYRQDPGQGLRLIYYSQIVNDFQKGDIAEGYSVSREKKESFPLTVTSAQKNPTAFYLCATSGDIGESGYTFGSGTRLTVV.

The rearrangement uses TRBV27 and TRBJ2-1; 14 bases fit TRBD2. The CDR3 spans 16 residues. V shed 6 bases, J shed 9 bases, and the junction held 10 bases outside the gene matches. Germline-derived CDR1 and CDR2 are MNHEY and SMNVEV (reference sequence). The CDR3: CASSLAGTSGSGEQFF. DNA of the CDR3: TGTGCCAGCAGCCTGGCTGGGACTAGCGGGAGCGGTGAGCAGTTCTTC.

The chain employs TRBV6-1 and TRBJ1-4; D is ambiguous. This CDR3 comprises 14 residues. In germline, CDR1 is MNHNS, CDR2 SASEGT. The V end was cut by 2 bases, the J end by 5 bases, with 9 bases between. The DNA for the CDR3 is TGTGCCAGCAGTGAAAAGGCCGAAAATGAAAAACTGTTTTTT. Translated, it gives CASSEKAENEKLFF.

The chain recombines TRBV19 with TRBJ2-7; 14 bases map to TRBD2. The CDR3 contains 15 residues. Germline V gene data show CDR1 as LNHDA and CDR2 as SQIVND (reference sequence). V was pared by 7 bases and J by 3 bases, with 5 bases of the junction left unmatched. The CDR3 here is CASNPGTSGSYEQYF. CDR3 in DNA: TGTGCCAGTAATCCCGGGACTAGCGGGAGCTACGAGCAGTACTTC.

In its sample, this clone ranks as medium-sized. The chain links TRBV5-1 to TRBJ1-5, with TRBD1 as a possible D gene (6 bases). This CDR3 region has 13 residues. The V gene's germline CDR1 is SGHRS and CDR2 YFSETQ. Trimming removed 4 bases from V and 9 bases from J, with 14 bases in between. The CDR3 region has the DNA TGCGCCAGCAGCCGAGAGGGGGATCGGCCCCAGCATTTT. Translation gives CASSREGDRPQHF.

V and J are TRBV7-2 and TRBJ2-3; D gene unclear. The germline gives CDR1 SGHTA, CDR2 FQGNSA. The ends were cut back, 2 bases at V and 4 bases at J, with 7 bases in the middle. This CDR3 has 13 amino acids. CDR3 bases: TGTGCCAGCAGCTTAATAAGTTCAGATACGCAGTATTTT. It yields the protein CASSLISSDTQYF.

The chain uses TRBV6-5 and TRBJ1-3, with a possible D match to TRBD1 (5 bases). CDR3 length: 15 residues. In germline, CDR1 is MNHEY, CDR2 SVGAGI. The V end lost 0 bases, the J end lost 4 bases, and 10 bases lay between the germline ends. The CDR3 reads CASSYSAGSGNTIYF. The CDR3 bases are TGTGCCAGCAGTTACTCGGCAGGGTCGGGAAACACCATATATTTT.

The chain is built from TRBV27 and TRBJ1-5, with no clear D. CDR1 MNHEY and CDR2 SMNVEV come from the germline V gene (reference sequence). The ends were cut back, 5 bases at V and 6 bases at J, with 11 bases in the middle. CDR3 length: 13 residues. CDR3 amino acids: CASSVVAGQPQHF. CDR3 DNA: TGTGCCAGCAGTGTGGTAGCGGGTCAGCCCCAGCATTTT.

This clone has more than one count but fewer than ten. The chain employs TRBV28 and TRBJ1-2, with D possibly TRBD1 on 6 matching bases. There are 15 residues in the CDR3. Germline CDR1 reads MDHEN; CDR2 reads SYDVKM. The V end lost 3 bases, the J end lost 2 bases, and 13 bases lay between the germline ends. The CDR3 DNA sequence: TGTGCCAGCAGTTTCGACAGGACGATAAACTATGGCTACACCTTC. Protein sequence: CASSFDRTINYGYTF.

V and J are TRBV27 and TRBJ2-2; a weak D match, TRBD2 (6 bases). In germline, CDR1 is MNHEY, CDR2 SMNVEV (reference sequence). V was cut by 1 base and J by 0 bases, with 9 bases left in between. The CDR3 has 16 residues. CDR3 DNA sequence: TGTGCCAGCAGTTTATTCCTAGCGACGAACACCGGGGAGCTGTTTTTT. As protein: CASSLFLATNTGELFF.

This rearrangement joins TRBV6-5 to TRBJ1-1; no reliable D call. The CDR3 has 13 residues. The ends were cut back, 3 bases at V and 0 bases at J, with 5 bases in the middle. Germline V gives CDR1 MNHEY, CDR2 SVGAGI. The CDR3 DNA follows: TGTGCCAGCAGTTATCGTCTGAACACTGAAGCTTTCTTT. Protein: CASSYRLNTEAFF.

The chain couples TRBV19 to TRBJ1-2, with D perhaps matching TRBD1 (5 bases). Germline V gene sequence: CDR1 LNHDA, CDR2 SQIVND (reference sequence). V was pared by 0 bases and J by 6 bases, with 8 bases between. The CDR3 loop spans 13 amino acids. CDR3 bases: TGTGCCAGTAGTATAGACAGGGTGGATGGCTACACCTTC. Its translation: CASSIDRVDGYTF.

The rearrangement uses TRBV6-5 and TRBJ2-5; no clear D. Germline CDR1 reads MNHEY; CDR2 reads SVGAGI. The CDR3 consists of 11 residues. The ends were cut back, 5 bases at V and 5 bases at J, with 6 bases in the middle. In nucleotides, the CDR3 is TGTGCCAGCAGTCATGGGGAGACCCAGTACTTC. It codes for CASSHGETQYF.

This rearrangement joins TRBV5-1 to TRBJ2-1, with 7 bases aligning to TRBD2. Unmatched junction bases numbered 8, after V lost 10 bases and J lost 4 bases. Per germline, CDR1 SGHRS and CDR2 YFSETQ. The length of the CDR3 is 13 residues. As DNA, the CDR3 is TGCGCCTGTGCCCCAGCGGGATACAATGAGCAGTTCTTC. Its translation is CACAPAGYNEQFF.